This record concerns one TCR beta chain sequence. Antigen unknown. The sample comes from a study of shared clonotypes between healthy human individuals. The wider study: Three CD4 naive, three CD4 memory, two CD8 naive and one CD8 memory plate were used per donor. Study-level results: There were few donors, and this limited the genetic and exposure-history diversity represented. Unshared clonotypes carried lower generation probabilities than those common to all four donors.

Germline CDR1 MNHEY, CDR2 SMNVEV (reference sequence). The CDR3 covers 15 residues. V gave up 2 bases and J gave up 3 bases; unmatched junction bases: 5. Division of CD4+ cells produced a CD45RA+ naive subset and a CD45RA-negative memory subset. Using immunoSEQ multiplex PCR, the repertoire was profiled, and TCRdb retains in-frame clones only, with some absent. The repertoire includes 200,000 to 250,000 clones, about 65% of them detected once, and 11% sits in the top ten. This chain connects TRBV27 to TRBJ1-1, with 8 nucleotides matching TRBD1. The receptor comes from a man aged 25-45 years in good health. Sequencing was performed on memory CD4+ T cells sorted from blood. Stated subset: CD45RA-negative fraction. For the CDR3, the DNA is TGTGCCAGCAGTTTACGCGGGACAGGACACACTGAAGCTTTCTTT. It yields the protein CASSLRGTGHTEAFF.